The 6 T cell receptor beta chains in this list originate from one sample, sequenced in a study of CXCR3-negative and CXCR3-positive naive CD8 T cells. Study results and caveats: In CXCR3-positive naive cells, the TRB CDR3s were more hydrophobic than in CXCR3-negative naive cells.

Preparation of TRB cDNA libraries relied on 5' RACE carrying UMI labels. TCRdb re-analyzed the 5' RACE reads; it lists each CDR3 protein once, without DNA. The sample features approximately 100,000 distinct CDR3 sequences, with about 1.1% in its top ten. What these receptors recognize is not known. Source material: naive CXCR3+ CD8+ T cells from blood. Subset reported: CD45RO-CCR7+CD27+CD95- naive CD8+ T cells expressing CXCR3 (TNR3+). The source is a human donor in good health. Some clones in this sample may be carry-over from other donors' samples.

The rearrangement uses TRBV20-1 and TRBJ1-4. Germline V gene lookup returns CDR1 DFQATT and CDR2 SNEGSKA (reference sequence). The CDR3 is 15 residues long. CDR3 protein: CSAVSLSITNEKLFF.

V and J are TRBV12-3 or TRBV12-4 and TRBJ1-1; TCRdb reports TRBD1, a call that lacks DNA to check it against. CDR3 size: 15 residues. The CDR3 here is CASTLSGVGNTEAFF.

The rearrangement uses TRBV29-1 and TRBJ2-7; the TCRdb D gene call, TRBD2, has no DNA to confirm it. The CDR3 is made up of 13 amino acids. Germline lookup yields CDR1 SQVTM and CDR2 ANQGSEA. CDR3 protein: CSALTSGAYEQYF.

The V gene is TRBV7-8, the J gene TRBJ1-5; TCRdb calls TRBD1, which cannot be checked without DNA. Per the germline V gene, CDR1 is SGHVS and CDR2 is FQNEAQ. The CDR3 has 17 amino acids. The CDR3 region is CASSLVEGQRINQPQHF.

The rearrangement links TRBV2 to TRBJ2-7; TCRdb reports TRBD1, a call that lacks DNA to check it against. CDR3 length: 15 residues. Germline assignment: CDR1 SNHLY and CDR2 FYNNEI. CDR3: CASSERGQDAYEQYF.

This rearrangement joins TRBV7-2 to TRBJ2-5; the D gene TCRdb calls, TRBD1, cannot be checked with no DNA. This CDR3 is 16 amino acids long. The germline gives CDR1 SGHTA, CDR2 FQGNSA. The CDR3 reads CASRQPWGAHQETQYF.